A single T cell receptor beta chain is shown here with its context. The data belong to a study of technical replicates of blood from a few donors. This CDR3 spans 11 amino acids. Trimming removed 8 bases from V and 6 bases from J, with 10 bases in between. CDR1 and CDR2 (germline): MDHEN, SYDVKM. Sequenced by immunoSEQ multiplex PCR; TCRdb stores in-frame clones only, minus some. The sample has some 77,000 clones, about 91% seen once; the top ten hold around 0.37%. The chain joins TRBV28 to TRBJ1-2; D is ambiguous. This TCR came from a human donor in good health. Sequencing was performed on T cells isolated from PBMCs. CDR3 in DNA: TGTGCCAGCGTCGGGAATAATGGCTACACCTTC. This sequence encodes CASVGNNGYTF.